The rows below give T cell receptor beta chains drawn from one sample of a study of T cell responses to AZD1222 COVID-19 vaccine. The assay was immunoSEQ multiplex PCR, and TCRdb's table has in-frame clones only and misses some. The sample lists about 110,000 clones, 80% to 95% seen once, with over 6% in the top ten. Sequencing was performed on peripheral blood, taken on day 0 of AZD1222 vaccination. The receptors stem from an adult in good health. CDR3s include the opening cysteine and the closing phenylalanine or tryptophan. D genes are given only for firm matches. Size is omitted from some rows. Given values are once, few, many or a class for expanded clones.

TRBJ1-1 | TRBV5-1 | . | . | TGCGCCAGCAGCCTACCCCGGGGTGCCCCGCAGGGCACTGAAGCTTTCTTT | CASSLPRGAPQGTEAFF
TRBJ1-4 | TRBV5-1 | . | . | TGCGCCAGCAGCTTGTTCAGCCGCCGGGATGAAAAACTGTTTTTT | CASSLFSRRDEKLFF
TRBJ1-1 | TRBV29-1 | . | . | TGCAGCGTTGAAGATCCCCTGACGAACACTGAAGCTTTCTTT | CSVEDPLTNTEAFF
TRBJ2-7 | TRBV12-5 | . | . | TGTGCTAGTGGTTGGGACTTCCGCGAGCAGTACTTC | CASGWDFREQYF
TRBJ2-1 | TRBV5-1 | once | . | TGCGCCAGCAACTCGAGAGGGTACAATGAGCAGTTCTTC | CASNSRGYNEQFF
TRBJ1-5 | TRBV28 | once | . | TGTGCCAGCCGAACATCACGGGGATACAATCAGCCCCAGCATTTT | CASRTSRGYNQPQHF
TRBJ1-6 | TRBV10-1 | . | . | TGCGCCAGCAGCCCAGGGGATAGGGGTAGGCGTTCACCCCTCCACTTT | CASSPGDRGRRSPLHF
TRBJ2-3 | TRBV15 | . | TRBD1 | TGTGCCACCAGCCTGGGACAGGGGCGAAATACAGATACGCAGTATTTT | CATSLGQGRNTDTQYF
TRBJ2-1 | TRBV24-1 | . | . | TGTGCCACCAGTGGGATCGGTTACAATGAGCAGTTCTTC | CATSGIGYNEQFF
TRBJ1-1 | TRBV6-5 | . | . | TGTGCCAGCAGTTACTCCCAAGCCCCGGGGAACACTGAAGCTTTCTTT | CASSYSQAPGNTEAFF
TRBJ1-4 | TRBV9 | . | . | TGTGCCAGCAGCGTTCAAGGGGTGGTTGGTGAAAAACTGTTTTTT | CASSVQGVVGEKLFF
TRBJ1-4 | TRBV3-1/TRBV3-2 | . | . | TGTGCCAGCAGCCAGGACGCAACTAATGAAAAACTGTTTTTT | CASSQDATNEKLFF
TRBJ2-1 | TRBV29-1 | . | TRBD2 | TGCAGCGTTGAAGGGTTCCAGCGGGGGGACCCCGGGCAGTTCTTC | CSVEGFQRGDPGQFF
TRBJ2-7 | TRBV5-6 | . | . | TGTGCCAGCAGCTTGGGGGGCAGAACCTACGAGCAGTACTTC | CASSLGGRTYEQYF
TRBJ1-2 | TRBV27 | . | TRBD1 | TGTGCCAGCAGTTTCATGGACAGGGGGCGCAATGGCTACACCTTC | CASSFMDRGRNGYTF
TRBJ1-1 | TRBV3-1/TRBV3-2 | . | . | TGTGCCAGCAGCCAAGATTGGGTGAGTGAAGCTTTCTTT | CASSQDWVSEAFF
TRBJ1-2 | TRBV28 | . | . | TGTGCCAGCAGTTTATACAGAAACTATGGCTACACCTTC | CASSLYRNYGYTF
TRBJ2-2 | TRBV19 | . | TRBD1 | TGTGCCAGTATGAGGGACAGCAAATACGCGAACACCGGGGAGCTGTTTTTT | CASMRDSKYANTGELFF
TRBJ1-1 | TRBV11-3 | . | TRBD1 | TGTGCCAGCAGCTCTAGGGGACAGGTGAACACTGAAGCTTTCTTT | CASSSRGQVNTEAFF
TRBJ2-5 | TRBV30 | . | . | TGTGCCTGGAGTGTAGGGCAGGGCGGTGAGACCCAGTACTTC | CAWSVGQGGETQYF
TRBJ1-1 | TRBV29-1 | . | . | TGCAGCGTTTTTGAGGGCGGCGACACTGAAGCTTTCTTT | CSVFEGGDTEAFF
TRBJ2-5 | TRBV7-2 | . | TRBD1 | TGTGCCAGCAGCTTGCAGGGGGTCCAAAAGACCCAGTACTTC | CASSLQGVQKTQYF
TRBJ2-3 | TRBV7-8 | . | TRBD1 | TGTGCCAGCAGCTCGAGGAAGGGACAGACGTTAACAGATACGCAGTATTTT | CASSSRKGQTLTDTQYF
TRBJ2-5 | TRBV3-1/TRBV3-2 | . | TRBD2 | TGTGCCAGCAGCCAGGGAGGGTCTCAAGAGACCCAGTACTTC | CASSQGGSQETQYF
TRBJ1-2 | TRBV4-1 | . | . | TGCGCCAGCAGCCAAGATAAGACCTCCGGCTATGGCTACACCTTC | CASSQDKTSGYGYTF
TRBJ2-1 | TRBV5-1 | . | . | TGCGCCAGCGGGGGACATGAGCAGTTCTTC | CASGGHEQFF
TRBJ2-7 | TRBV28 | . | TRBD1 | TGTGCCAGCACCCGGGACAGGGCTGGCGAGCAGTACTTC | CASTRDRAGEQYF
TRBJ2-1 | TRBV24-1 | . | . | TGTGCCACGAGCCAGGGACCGACCAATGAGCAGTTCTTC | CATSQGPTNEQFF
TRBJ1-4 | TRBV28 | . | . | TGTGCCAGCAGCCCCCCCGGCCGGAGTAATGAAAAACTGTTTTTT | CASSPPGRSNEKLFF
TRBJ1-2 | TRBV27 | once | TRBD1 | TGTGCCAGCAGTAAAGGGACAGGGGCCTTCTATGGCTACACCTTC | CASSKGTGAFYGYTF
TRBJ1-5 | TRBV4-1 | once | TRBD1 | TGCGCCAGCAGCCAGGGACAGGGGATAGAGAGCAATCAGCCCCAGCATTTT | CASSQGQGIESNQPQHF
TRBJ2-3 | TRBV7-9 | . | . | TGTGCCAGCAGCTTAGAACAGGGTAGAGCAGATACGCAGTATTTT | CASSLEQGRADTQYF
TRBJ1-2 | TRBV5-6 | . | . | TGTGCCAGCAGCTTGGGGGGAGCTAACTATGGCTACACCTTC | CASSLGGANYGYTF
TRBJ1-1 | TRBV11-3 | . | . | TGTGCCAGCAGTGGAGGCGGGGAAGCTTTCTTT | CASSGGGEAFF
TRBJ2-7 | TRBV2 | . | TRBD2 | TGTGCCAGCAGTGAAGAGCGGGAATCCTACGAGCAGTACTTC | CASSEERESYEQYF
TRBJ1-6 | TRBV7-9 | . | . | TGTGCCAGCAGCCCCCAGAGCTCCTATAATTCACCCCTCCACTTT | CASSPQSSYNSPLHF
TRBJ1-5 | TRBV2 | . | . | TGTGCCAGCAGTGAAGAACTGGGATGGGAGCCCCAGCATTTT | CASSEELGWEPQHF
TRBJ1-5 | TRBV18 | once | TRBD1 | TGTGCCAGCTCACCGACAGGGTATAGCAATCAGCCCCAGCATTTT | CASSPTGYSNQPQHF
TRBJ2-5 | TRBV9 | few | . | TGTGCCAGCAGCGTAAGGCCTAGAGAGACCCAGTACTTC | CASSVRPRETQYF
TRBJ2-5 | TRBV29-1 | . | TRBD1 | TGCAGCGTTTGGGACAGGACGGAGACCCAGTACTTC | CSVWDRTETQYF